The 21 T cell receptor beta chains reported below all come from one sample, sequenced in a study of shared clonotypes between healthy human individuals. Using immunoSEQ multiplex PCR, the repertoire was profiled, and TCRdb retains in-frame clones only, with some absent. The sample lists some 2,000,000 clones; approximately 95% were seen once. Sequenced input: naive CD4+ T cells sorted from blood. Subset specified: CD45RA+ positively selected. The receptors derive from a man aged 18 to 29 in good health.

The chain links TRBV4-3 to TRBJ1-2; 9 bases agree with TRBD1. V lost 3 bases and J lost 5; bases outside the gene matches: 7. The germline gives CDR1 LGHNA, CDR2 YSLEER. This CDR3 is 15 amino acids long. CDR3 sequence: CASSQEQGASYGYTF. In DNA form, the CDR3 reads TGCGCCAGCAGCCAGGAACAGGGGGCGAGTTATGGCTACACCTTC.

CDR3 in DNA: TGTGCCAGCAGCAAAGCCTCCCCCAGAGCTAACTATGGCTACACCTTC. It yields the protein CASSKASPRANYGYTF. This sequence joins TRBV21-1 and TRBJ1-2. TRBV21-1 is designated a pseudogene. The CDR3 consists of 16 residues.

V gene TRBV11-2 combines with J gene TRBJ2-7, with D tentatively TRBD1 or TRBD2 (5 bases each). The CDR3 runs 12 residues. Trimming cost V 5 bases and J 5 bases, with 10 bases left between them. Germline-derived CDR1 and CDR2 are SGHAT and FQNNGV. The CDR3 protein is CASSRGDHEQYF. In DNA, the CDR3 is TGTGCCAGCAGCCGAGGGGACCACGAGCAGTACTTC. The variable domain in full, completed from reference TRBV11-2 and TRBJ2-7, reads EAGVAQSPRYKIIEKRQSVAFWCNPISGHATLYWYQQILGQGPKLLIQFQNNGVVDDSQLPKDRFSAERLKGVDSTLKIQPAKLEDSAVYLCASSRGDHEQYFGPGTRLTVT.

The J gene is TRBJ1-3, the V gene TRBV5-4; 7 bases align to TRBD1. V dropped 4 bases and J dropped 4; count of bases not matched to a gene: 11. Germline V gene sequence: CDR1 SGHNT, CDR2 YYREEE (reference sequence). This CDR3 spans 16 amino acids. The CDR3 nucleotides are TGTGCCAGCAGCATCCAGGGGGGCGCGCGAGGAAACACCATATATTTT. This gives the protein CASSIQGGARGNTIYF.

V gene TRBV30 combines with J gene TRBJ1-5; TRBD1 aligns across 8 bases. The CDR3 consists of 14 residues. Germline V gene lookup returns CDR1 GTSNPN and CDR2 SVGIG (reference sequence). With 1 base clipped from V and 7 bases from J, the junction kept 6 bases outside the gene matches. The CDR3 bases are TGTGCCTGGAGTGGGACAGGGAGGAGACAGCCCCAGCATTTT. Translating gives CAWSGTGRRQPQHF.

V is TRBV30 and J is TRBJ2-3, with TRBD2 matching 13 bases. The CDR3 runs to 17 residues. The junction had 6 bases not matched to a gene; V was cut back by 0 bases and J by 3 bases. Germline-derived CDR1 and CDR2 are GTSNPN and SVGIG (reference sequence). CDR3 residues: CAWSVFRTSGRTDTQYF. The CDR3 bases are TGTGCCTGGAGTGTGTTCCGGACTAGCGGGAGAACAGATACGCAGTATTTT.

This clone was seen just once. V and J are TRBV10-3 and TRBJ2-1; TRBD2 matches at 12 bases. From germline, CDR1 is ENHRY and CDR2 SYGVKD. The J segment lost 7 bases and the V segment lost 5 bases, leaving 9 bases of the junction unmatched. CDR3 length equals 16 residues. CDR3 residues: CAISMTSGGVGNEQFF. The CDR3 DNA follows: TGTGCCATCAGTATGACTAGCGGGGGTGTCGGGAATGAGCAGTTCTTC.

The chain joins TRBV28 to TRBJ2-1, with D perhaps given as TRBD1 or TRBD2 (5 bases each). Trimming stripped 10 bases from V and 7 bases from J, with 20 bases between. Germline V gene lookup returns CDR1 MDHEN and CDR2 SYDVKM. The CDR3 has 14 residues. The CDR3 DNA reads TGTGCCACCATGGGGACGGTTCAACGAAATGAGCAGTTCTTC. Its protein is CATMGTVQRNEQFF.

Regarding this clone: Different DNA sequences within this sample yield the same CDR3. The CDR3 coding sequence is TGTGCCAGTTCGACAGGGAACTATGGCTACACCTTC. Protein product: CASSTGNYGYTF. V gene TRBV6-5 combines with J gene TRBJ1-2, with 7 positions matching TRBD1. V shed 9 bases and J 2 bases; nucleotides not matched to a gene: 3. Germline CDR1 is MNHEY and CDR2 is SVGAGI. The CDR3 consists of 12 residues.

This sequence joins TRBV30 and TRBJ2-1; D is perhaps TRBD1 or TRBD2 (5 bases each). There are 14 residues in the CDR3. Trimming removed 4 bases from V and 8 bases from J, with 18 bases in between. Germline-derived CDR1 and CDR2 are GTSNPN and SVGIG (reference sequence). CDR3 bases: TGTGCCTGGATGGGCGGGCTCCAGGGTCATGAGCAGTTCTTC. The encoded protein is CAWMGGLQGHEQFF.

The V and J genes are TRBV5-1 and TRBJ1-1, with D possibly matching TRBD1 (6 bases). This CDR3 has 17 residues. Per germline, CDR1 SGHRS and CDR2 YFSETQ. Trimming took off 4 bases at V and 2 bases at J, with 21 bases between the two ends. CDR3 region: CASSRRTATGPNTEAFF. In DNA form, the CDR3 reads TGCGCCAGCAGCCGGAGGACCGCGACAGGACCAAACACTGAAGCTTTCTTT.

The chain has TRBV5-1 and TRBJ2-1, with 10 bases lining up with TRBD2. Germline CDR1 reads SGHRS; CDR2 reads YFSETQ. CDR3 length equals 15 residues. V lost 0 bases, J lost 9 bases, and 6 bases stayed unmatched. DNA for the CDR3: TGCGCCAGCAGCTTGGAAAGCGGGGGGGCTTTTGAGCAGTTCTTC. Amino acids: CASSLESGGAFEQFF.

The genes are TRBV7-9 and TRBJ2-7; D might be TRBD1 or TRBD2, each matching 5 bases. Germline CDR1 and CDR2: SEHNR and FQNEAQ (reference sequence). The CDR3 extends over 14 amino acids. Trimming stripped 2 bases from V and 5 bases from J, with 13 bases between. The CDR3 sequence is CASSLRRDGNEQYF. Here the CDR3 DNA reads TGTGCCAGCAGCTTACGCAGGGACGGGAACGAGCAGTACTTC.

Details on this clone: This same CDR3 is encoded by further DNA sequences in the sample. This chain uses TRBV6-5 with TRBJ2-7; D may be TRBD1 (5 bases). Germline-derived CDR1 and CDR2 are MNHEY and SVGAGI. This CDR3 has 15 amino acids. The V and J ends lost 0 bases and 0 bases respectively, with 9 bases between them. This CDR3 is CASSYSFDSSYEQYF. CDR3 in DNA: TGTGCCAGCAGTTACTCGTTCGACAGCTCCTACGAGCAGTACTTC.

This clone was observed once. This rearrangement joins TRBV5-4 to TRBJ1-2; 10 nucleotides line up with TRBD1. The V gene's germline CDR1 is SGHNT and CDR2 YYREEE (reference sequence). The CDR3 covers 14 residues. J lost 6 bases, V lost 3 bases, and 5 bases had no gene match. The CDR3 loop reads CASSWTDRGHGYTF. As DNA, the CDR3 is TGTGCCAGCAGCTGGACCGACAGGGGGCATGGCTACACCTTC.

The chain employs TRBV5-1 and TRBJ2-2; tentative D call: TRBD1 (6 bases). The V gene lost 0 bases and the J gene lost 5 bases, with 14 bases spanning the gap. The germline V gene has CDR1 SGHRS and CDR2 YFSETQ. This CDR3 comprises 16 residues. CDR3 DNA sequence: TGCGCCAGCAGCTTGGTTGGGGGCCTTATTACCGGGGAGCTGTTTTTT. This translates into CASSLVGGLITGELFF. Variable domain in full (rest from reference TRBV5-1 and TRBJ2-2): KAGVTQTPRYLIKTRGQQVTLSCSPISGHRSVSWYQQTPGQGLQFLFEYFSETQRNKGNFPGRFSGRQFSNSRSEMNVSTLELGDSALYLCASSLVGGLITGELFFGEGSRLTVL.

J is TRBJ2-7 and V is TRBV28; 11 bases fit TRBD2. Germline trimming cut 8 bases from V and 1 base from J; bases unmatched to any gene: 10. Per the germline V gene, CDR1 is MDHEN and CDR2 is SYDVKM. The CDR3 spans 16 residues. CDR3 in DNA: TGTGCCAGCCGATTAGCGGGGGGGCTCCCGTCCTACGAGCAGTACTTC. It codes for CASRLAGGLPSYEQYF.

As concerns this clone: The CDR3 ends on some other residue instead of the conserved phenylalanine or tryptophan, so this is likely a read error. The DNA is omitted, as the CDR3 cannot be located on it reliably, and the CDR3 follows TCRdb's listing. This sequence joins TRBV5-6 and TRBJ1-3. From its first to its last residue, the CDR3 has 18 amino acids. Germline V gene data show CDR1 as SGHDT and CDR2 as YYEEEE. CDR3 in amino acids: CASSSQRDATIDSAGKQV.

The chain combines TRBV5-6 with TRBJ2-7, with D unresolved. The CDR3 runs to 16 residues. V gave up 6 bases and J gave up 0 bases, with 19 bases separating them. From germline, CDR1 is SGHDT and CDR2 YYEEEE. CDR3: CASTPNGGTISYEQYF. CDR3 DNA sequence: TGTGCCAGCACCCCCAATGGCGGAACTATCTCCTACGAGCAGTACTTC. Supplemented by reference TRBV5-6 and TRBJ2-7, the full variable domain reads DAGVTQSPTHLIKTRGQQVTLRCSPKSGHDTVSWYQQALGQGPQFIFQYYEEEERQRGNFPDRFSGHQFPNYSSELNVNALLLGDSALYLCASTPNGGTISYEQYFGPGTRLTVT.

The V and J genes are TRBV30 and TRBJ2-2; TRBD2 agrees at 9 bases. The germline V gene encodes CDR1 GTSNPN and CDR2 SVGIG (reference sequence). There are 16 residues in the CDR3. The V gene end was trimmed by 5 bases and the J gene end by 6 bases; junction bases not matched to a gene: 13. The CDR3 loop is CAWGGSRTSVSGELFF. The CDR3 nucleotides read TGTGCCTGGGGGGGTTCCAGGACTAGCGTATCCGGGGAGCTGTTTTTT.

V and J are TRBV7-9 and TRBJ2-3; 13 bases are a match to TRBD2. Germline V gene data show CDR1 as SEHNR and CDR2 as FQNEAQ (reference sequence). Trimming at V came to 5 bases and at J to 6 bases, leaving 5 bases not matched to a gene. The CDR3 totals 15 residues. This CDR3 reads CASSMTSGRRDTQYF. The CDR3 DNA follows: TGTGCCAGCAGCATGACTAGCGGGAGGCGGGATACGCAGTATTTT.